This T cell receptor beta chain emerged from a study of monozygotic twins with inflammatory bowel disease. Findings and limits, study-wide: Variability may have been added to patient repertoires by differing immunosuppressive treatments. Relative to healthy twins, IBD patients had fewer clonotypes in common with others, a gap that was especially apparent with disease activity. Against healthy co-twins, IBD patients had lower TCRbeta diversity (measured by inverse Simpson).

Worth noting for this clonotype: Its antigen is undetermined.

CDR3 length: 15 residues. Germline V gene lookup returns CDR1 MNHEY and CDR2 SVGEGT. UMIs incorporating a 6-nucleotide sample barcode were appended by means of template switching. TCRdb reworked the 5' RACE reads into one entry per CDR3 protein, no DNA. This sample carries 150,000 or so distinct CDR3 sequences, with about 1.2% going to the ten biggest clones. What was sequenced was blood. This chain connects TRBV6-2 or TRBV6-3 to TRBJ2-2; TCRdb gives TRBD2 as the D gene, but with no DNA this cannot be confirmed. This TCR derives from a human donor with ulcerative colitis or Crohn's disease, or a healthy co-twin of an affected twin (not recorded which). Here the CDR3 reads CASSPPGLNTGELFF.